This is a list of T cell receptor beta chains from one sample in a study of T cells expressing NK-cell markers. From the 5' RACE reads, TCRdb lists one entry per CDR3 protein and no DNA. This table holds approximately 460,000 distinct CDR3 sequences. The sequencing sample was made of blood T cells: a sorted CD56 or NKG2C T cell subset, CD4+ or CD8+ T cells, or bulk PBMC T cells (not recorded which). All receptors come from a woman aged 18-70 years in good health. Both conserved end residues are part of each CDR3.

>TRBJ2-3|15|TRBV7-2
CASSLLRGEVDTQYF
>TRBJ2-3|16|TRBV4-3
CASSQGRGRSTDTQYF
>TRBJ2-1|14|TRBV12-3/TRBV12-4
CASTRGPANNEQFF
>TRBJ2-3|15|TRBV28
CASSPSSGRRDTQYF
>TRBJ1-5|17|TRBV7-2
CASSPGGAIRGNQPQHF
>TRBJ2-3|18|TRBV10-3
CAIREIGVAATSTDTQYF
>TRBJ1-2|14|TRBV25-1
CASRPHQGVYGYTF
>TRBJ1-1|14|TRBV4-3
CASSQSLQYTEAFF
>TRBJ2-5|17|TRBV4-2
CASSPSGVGTQQETQYF
>TRBJ2-3|17|TRBV7-9
CASIPLAGGPGTDTQYF
>TRBJ2-7|15|TRBV3-1
CASSQEGWASYEQYF
>TRBJ2-7|13|TRBV12-3/TRBV12-4
CASSYGQDYEQYF
>TRBJ2-7|14|TRBV6-1
CASSSTAGTYEQYF
>TRBJ2-1|16|TRBV27
CASSSLAGGPYNEQFF
>TRBJ2-2|14|TRBV20-1
CSAEGDSRTGELFF
>TRBJ2-2|16|TRBV7-9
CASSSARTANTGELFF
>TRBJ2-4|15|TRBV18
CASSQLAGGENIQYF
>TRBJ1-5|16|TRBV30
CAWSVQAPGTNQPQHF
>TRBJ1-1|14|TRBV5-5
CASSPGGGRTEAFF
>TRBJ2-1|14|TRBV7-9
CASSLVSGNNEQFF
>TRBJ2-2|15|TRBV5-1
CASSLRDAQGGELFF
>TRBJ1-3|15|TRBV11-2
CASSLDWGPGNTIYF
>TRBJ2-1|16|TRBV18
CASSPLSGTTSGEQFF
>TRBJ2-3|19|TRBV4-1
CASSQERSFGTGGADTQYF
>TRBJ2-6|14|TRBV6-1
CASSPTGGNPVLTF
>TRBJ1-1|13|TRBV20-1
CSARGGVIAEAFF
>TRBJ1-1|13|TRBV6-4
CASSDGDPGEAFF
>TRBJ1-2|14|TRBV6-1
CASSAQGGTYGYTF
>TRBJ1-5|14|TRBV10-3
CAISETPEGGPQHF
>TRBJ2-1|15|TRBV20-1
CSAPNLADSYNEQFF
>TRBJ2-3|19|TRBV11-2
CASSLDRFGPPKGVDTQYF
>TRBJ1-5|16|TRBV6-1
CASSQSGTGDNQPQHF
>TRBJ1-1|13|TRBV12-3/TRBV12-4
CASRPLMNTEAFF
>TRBJ1-1|13|TRBV3-1
CASSRRAGTEAFF
>TRBJ2-5|14|TRBV12-3/TRBV12-4
CASIYSEGKETQYF
>TRBJ1-2|13|TRBV7-2
CASTRGRVDGYTF
>TRBJ2-3|16|TRBV5-1
CASSPSGTGSTDTQYF
>TRBJ2-7|17|TRBV6-1
CASSPPVGVAGMYEQYF
>TRBJ2-3|15|TRBV3-1
CASSQWRSNTDTQYF
>TRBJ2-1|13|TRBV3-1
CASTPSGGNEQFF
>TRBJ1-1|16|TRBV20-1
CSARRVSLPSNTEAFF
>TRBJ1-5|13|TRBV7-8
CASSPDRGRAQHF